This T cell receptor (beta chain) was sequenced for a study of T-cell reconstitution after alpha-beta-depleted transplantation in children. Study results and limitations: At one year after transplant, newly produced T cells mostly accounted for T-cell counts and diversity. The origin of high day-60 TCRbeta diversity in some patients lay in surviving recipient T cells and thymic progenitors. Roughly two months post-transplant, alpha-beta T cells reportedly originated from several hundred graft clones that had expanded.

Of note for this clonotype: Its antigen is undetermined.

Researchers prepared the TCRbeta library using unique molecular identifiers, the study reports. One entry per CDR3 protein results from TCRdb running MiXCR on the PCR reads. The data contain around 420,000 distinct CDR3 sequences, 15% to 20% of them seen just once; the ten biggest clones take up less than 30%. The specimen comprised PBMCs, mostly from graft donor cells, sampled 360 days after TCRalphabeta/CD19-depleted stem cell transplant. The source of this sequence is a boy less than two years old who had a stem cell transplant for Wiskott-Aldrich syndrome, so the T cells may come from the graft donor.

As DNA, the CDR3 is TGCGCCAGCAGCTTGGACAGGCCCAACAATGAGCAGTTCTTC. Protein product: CASSLDRPNNEQFF. This rearrangement joins TRBV5-1 to TRBJ2-1; tentative D call: TRBD1 (5 bases). The CDR3 has 14 residues. The V end lost 0 bases, the J end lost 5 bases, and 9 bases lay between the germline ends. The germline V gene has CDR1 SGHRS and CDR2 YFSETQ.